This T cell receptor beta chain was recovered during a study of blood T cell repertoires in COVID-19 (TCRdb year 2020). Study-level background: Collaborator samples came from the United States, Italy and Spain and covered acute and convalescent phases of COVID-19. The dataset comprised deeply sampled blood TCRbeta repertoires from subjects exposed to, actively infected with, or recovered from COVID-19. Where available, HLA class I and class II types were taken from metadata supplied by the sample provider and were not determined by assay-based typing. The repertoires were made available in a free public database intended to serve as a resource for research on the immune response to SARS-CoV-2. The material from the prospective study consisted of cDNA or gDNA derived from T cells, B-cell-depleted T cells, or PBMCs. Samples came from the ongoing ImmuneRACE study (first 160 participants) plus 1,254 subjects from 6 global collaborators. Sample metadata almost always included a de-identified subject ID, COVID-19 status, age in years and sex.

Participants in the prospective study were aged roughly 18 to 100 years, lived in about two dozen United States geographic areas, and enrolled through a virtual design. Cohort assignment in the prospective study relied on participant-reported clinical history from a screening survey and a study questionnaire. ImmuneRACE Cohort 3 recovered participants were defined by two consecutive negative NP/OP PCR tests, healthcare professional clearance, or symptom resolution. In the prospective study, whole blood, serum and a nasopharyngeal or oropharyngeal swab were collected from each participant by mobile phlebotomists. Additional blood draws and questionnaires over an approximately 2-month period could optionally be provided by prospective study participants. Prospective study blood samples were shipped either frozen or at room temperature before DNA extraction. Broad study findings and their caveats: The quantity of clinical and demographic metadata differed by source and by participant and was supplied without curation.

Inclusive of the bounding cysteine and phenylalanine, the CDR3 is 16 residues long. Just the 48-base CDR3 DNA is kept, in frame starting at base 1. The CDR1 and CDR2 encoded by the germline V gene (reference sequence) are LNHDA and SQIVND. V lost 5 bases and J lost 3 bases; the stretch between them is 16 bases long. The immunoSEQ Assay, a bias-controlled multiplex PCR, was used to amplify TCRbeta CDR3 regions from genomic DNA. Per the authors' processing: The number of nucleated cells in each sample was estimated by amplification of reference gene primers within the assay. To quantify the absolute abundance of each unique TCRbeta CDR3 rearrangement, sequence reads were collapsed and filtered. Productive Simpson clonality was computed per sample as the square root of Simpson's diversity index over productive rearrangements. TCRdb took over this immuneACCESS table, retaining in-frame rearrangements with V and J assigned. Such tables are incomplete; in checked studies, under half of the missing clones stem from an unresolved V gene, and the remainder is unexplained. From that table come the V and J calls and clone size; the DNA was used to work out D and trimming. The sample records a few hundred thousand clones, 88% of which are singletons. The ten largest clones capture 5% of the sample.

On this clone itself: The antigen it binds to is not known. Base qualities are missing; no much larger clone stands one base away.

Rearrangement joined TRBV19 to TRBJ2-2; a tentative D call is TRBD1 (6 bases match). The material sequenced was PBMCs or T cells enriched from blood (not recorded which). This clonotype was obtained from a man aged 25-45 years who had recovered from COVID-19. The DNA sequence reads TGTGCCAGTAGTGCACAGGGAGTTTTTTACACCGGGGAGCTGTTTTTT. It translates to CASSAQGVFYTGELFF. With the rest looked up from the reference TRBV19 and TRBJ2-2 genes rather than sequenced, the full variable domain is DGGITQSPKYLFRKEGQNVTLSCEQNLNHDAMYWYRQDPGQGLRLIYYSQIVNDFQKGDIAEGYSVSREKKESFPLTVTSAQKNPTAFYLCASSAQGVFYTGELFFGEGSRLTVL.